A selection of T cell receptor beta chains follows, all from one sample in a study of identical twins. TCRdb re-analysed the 5' RACE reads in MiXCR, keeping a single row per CDR3 protein. This table has 1,800,000 or so distinct CDR3 sequences, around 29% appearing once. The material sequenced was cord blood. The source of these receptors is a newborn girl in good health. Both conserved end residues are part of each CDR3. The D gene is left open where the match is weak. Rows give clone size only sometimes, using once, few, many, or a class for an expanded clone.

TGTGCCAGCAGCGGGCGGGGTATAAACTTCAATGAGCAGTTCTTC,CASSGRGINFNEQFF,.,15,.,TRBV7-2,TRBJ2-1
TGTGCCAGCACGCCTAGCGGCCTCCATGAGCAGTTCTTC,CASTPSGLHEQFF,TRBD2,13,few,TRBV9,TRBJ2-1
TGCAGTGCTTTACAGGGGGCAAGTTCACCCCTCCACTTT,CSALQGASSPLHF,TRBD1,13,.,TRBV20-1,TRBJ1-6
TGTGCCAGCAGCTTGGACAGGATCGGTTCACCCCTCCACTTT,CASSLDRIGSPLHF,.,14,few,TRBV5-6,TRBJ1-6
TGTGCCATCAGTGATCTAGCGGGGGGCAGTCATTCTCGCACAGATACGCAGTATTTT,CAISDLAGGSHSRTDTQYF,TRBD2,19,.,TRBV10-3,TRBJ2-3
TGTGCCAGCAGCTTGCGGTCCTATAATTCACTCCTCCACTTT,CASSLRSYNSLLHF,.,14,.,TRBV5-6,TRBJ1-6
TGTGCCAGCAGCTTAGTTGGTGAAACCACTGAAGCTTTCTTT,CASSLVGETTEAFF,.,14,few,TRBV5-6,TRBJ1-1
TGTGCCAGCAGGCTGGGAGCAACTAATGAAAAACTGTTTTTT,CASRLGATNEKLFF,.,14,.,TRBV12-3/TRBV12-4,TRBJ1-4
TGCAGCGTTGAAGATCGGGAGCGGACCTACAATGAGCAGTTCTTC,CSVEDRERTYNEQFF,.,15,many,TRBV29-1,TRBJ2-1
TGCGCCAGCAGCCCAGGGGGTACCTATGGCTACACCTTC,CASSPGGTYGYTF,TRBD1,13,many,TRBV28,TRBJ1-2
TGCAGTGCTAGAGATTGGGGGACAGGGTTCAATTCACCCCTCCACTTT,CSARDWGTGFNSPLHF,TRBD1,16,.,TRBV20-1,TRBJ1-6
TGTGCCAGCAGCTCCGGGGGGGGAAAACTGTTTTTT,CASSSGGGKLFF,.,12,few,TRBV3-1,TRBJ1-4